A single sample gave rise to the 18 T cell receptor beta chains below, sequenced in a study of T cells expressing NK-cell markers. TCRdb derives one entry per CDR3 protein from the 5' RACE reads, leaving out DNA. The listing contains 160,000 or so distinct CDR3 sequences. Sequenced: blood T cells: a sorted CD56 or NKG2C T cell subset, CD4+ or CD8+ T cells, or bulk PBMC T cells (not recorded which). Receptors were obtained from a woman between 18 and 69 years old in good health.

The V call is TRBV20-1, the J call TRBJ2-1; there is no DNA to check the TCRdb D call of TRBD2. Germline CDR1 reads DFQATT; CDR2 reads SNEGSKA (reference sequence). This CDR3 is 17 amino acids long. The CDR3: CSARVHPASGSYNEQFF.

The chain links TRBV12-3 or TRBV12-4 to TRBJ1-5; checking the TCRdb D call of TRBD1 is not possible without DNA. CDR3 length: 14 residues. The CDR3 is CASSDTGGVEPQHF.

This chain connects TRBV20-1 to TRBJ1-6. This CDR3 region has 16 residues. Germline V CDR1 and CDR2: DFQATT, SNEGSKA (reference sequence). The CDR3 here is CSARESTRTYNSPLHF.

V is TRBV20-1 and J is TRBJ2-1; with no DNA, the TCRdb D assignment of TRBD2 cannot be verified. The CDR3 is made up of 17 amino acids. Germline CDR1 reads DFQATT; CDR2 reads SNEGSKA (reference sequence). Here the CDR3 reads CSARDLYGAGAYNEQFF.

V usage is TRBV10-3 and J usage is TRBJ2-5. The CDR3 is made up of 11 amino acids. The germline V gene has CDR1 ENHRY and CDR2 SYGVKD. The CDR3 spells CAISELETQYF.

Here the CDR3 reads CASSFSSGQGGSPLHF. The J gene is TRBJ1-6, the V gene TRBV7-9; TCRdb lists TRBD1, though no DNA is available to test this call. The CDR3 is made up of 16 amino acids. CDR1 is SEHNR and CDR2 is FQNEAQ in the germline V gene (reference sequence).

V and J are TRBV5-1 and TRBJ1-1; TCRdb's D call of TRBD1 is untestable without DNA. Per the germline V gene, CDR1 is SGHRS and CDR2 is YFSETQ. The CDR3 sequence is 14 residues long. The chain's CDR3 is CASSSGHSNTEAFF.

This rearrangement joins TRBV11-2 to TRBJ1-1; the D call of TRBD1 rests on TCRdb alone, since no DNA is present to check it. The germline V gene encodes CDR1 SGHAT and CDR2 FQNNGV. This CDR3 spans 16 amino acids. CDR3 sequence reads: CASSLGLRAGNTEAFF.

The V gene is TRBV12-3 or TRBV12-4, the J gene TRBJ2-1; the D call of TRBD2 rests on TCRdb alone, since no DNA is present to check it. The CDR3 contains 14 residues. The CDR3 region is CASSYTGEQNEQFF.

V gene TRBV15 combines with J gene TRBJ2-7; TCRdb returns TRBD1, unconfirmable since there is no DNA. CDR3 length: 14 residues. The germline V gene has CDR1 LNHNV and CDR2 YYDKDF (reference sequence). The CDR3 protein is CATSRPGRTYEQYF.

The V and J genes are TRBV5-5 and TRBJ2-4; the D call of TRBD1 rests on TCRdb alone, since no DNA is present to check it. Looked up from germline, CDR1 is SGHKS and CDR2 is YYEKEE (reference sequence). CDR3 size: 17 residues. The CDR3: CASSLRRGEGTKNIQYF.

The rearrangement links TRBV11-2 to TRBJ2-7; with no DNA, the TCRdb D assignment of TRBD2 cannot be verified. From germline, CDR1 is SGHAT and CDR2 FQNNGV. The CDR3 is 15 residues long. This CDR3 reads CASSSGPYQAYEQYF.

The J gene is TRBJ1-6, the V gene TRBV7-2. Germline CDR1 and CDR2: SGHTA and FQGNSA. The CDR3 extends over 15 amino acids. CDR3 amino acids: CASSPRPLAYSPLHF.

The genes are TRBV13 and TRBJ1-1; the TRBD1 assignment by TCRdb is unverifiable without DNA. The CDR3 runs 16 residues. Germline lookup yields CDR1 PRHDT and CDR2 FYEKMQ (reference sequence). CDR3 region: CASSPRGFALNTEAFF.

The CDR3 loop reads CASSSSGDQPQHF. The gene calls are TRBV18 and TRBJ1-5. Looked up from germline, CDR1 is KGHSH and CDR2 is LQKENI. The length of the CDR3 is 13 residues.

The V call is TRBV7-2, the J call TRBJ2-1; TCRdb proposes TRBD1, but this gene call is untestable without DNA. The CDR3 spans 16 residues. Germline V CDR1 and CDR2: SGHTA, FQGNSA. CDR3 in amino acids: CASSTETGASYNEQFF.

The gene calls are TRBV28 and TRBJ2-2; TCRdb reports TRBD2, a call that lacks DNA to check it against. There are 15 residues in the CDR3. In germline, CDR1 is MDHEN, CDR2 SYDVKM. The CDR3 is CASRTLAGGFGELFF.

The chain has TRBV3-1 and TRBJ2-7; there is no DNA to check the TCRdb D call of TRBD1. Per germline, CDR1 LGHDT and CDR2 YNNKEL (reference sequence). This CDR3 comprises 15 residues. CDR3 region: CASSQDFGKGYEQYF.